Below, 11 T cell receptor beta chains from the same sample are listed, as sequenced in a study of technical replicates of blood from a few donors. Profiling relied on immunoSEQ multiplex PCR, and the TCRdb table lists in-frame clones only, not all of them. This sample has some 90,000 clones; roughly 95% occur once, and the top ten carry around 0.35%. Material for sequencing was T cells isolated from PBMCs. Source of these receptors: a human donor in good health.

The chain joins TRBV7-9 to TRBJ2-7; D is perhaps TRBD1 (5 bases). The CDR3 consists of 14 residues. V was clipped by 2 bases and J by 1 base, with 9 bases between them. The germline CDR1 and CDR2 sequences are SEHNR and FQNEAQ (reference sequence). CDR3 sequence reads: CASSLQGSSYEQYF. The CDR3 nucleotides read TGTGCCAGCAGCTTACAGGGAAGTTCCTACGAGCAGTACTTC.

The chain is built from TRBV10-2 and TRBJ1-2; no definite D call. The CDR3 totals 13 residues. V shed 4 bases and J shed 8 bases, with 14 bases lying between them. Germline-derived CDR1 and CDR2 are WSHSY and SAAADI. In DNA form, the CDR3 reads TGCGCCAGCAGTGTGTCGCAGTCTTGGGGCTACACCTTC. Translating it yields CASSVSQSWGYTF.

The V call is TRBV30, the J call TRBJ2-5; maybe TRBD1 (5 bases). Germline loops: CDR1 GTSNPN, CDR2 SVGIG (reference sequence). The V and J ends lost 2 bases and 5 bases respectively, with 12 bases between them. There are 13 residues in the CDR3. The CDR3 region is CAWSPRPGETQYF. The CDR3 DNA follows: TGTGCCTGGAGTCCGAGACCAGGGGAGACCCAGTACTTC.

This sequence joins TRBV2 and TRBJ2-2; 12 bases fit TRBD1. The CDR3 length is 14 residues. Germline CDR1 is SNHLY and CDR2 is FYNNEI. Unmatched junction bases numbered 5, after V lost 8 bases and J lost 7 bases. DNA for the CDR3: TGTGCCAGCGTCGGGACAGGGGGCCTCGGGGAGCTGTTTTTT. It translates to CASVGTGGLGELFF.

V usage is TRBV6-5 and J usage is TRBJ1-1; D might be TRBD1 (6 bases). The V gene's germline CDR1 is MNHEY and CDR2 SVGAGI. The CDR3 totals 15 residues. Trimming cost V 0 bases and J 7 bases, with 15 bases left between them. Here the CDR3 reads CASSYSVQGRGEAFF. The CDR3 DNA sequence: TGTGCCAGCAGTTACTCGGTACAGGGCCGAGGTGAAGCTTTCTTT.

The chain uses TRBV7-9 and TRBJ2-7; 9 positions agree with TRBD2. CDR3 size: 15 residues. V gave up 3 bases and J gave up 0 bases; unmatched junction bases: 3. CDR1 is SEHNR, CDR2 FQNEAQ, per germline (reference sequence). CDR3 amino acids: CASSFTTSGSYEQYF. In DNA form, the CDR3 reads TGTGCCAGCAGCTTCACGACTAGCGGCTCCTACGAGCAGTACTTC.

The rearrangement uses TRBV7-2 and TRBJ2-1; D is perhaps TRBD1 (5 bases). The V gene lost 6 bases and the J gene lost 1 base, with 13 bases spanning the gap. The CDR3 consists of 15 residues. Germline CDR1 is SGHTA and CDR2 is FQGNSA. CDR3 sequence (DNA): TGTGCCAGCAGTCAGGGCCGGGCTTCCTACAATGAGCAGTTCTTC. Its protein is CASSQGRASYNEQFF. The full variable domain, rest sourced from reference TRBV7-2 and TRBJ2-1, is GAGVSQSPSNKVTEKGKDVELRCDPISGHTALYWYRQSLGQGLEFLIYFQGNSAPDKSGLPSDRFSAERTGGSVSTLTIQRTQQEDSAVYLCASSQGRASYNEQFFGPGTRLTVL.

The V and J genes are TRBV5-1 and TRBJ1-1; TRBD1 might be the D (6 bases). Trimming cost V 2 bases and J 5 bases, with 16 bases left between them. Germline CDR1 is SGHRS and CDR2 is YFSETQ. The CDR3 has 15 residues. CDR3 sequence reads: CASSLTTGIETEAFF. The CDR3 DNA is TGCGCCAGCAGCTTAACAACAGGGATTGAAACTGAAGCTTTCTTT.

The rearrangement uses TRBV29-1 and TRBJ2-1; TRBD1 is a possible D gene (6 bases). V gave up 4 bases and J gave up 9 bases, with 16 bases separating them. This CDR3 region has 13 residues. CDR1 is SQVTM and CDR2 is ANQGSEA in the germline V gene. The CDR3 nucleotides read TGCAGCGTTGGGACAGAATATTCGGGTGAGCAGTTCTTC. This encodes CSVGTEYSGEQFF.

The rearrangement uses TRBV11-2 and TRBJ1-2; 9 bases map to TRBD1. The CDR3 loop spans 14 amino acids. V shed 4 bases and J 6 bases; nucleotides not matched to a gene: 6. Germline lookup yields CDR1 SGHAT and CDR2 FQNNGV. The CDR3 loop reads CASSSQRTGDGYTF. CDR3 in DNA: TGTGCCAGCAGCTCCCAGAGGACAGGGGATGGCTACACCTTC.

The V call is TRBV7-2, the J call TRBJ2-3, with 9 positions matching TRBD2. V gave up 4 bases and J gave up 0 bases; unmatched junction bases: 5. The CDR3 consists of 16 residues. Germline V gene data show CDR1 as SGHTA and CDR2 as FQGNSA. DNA for the CDR3: TGTGCCAGCAGCTCTATAGCGGGAGCTAGCACAGATACGCAGTATTTT. This translates into CASSSIAGASTDTQYF.